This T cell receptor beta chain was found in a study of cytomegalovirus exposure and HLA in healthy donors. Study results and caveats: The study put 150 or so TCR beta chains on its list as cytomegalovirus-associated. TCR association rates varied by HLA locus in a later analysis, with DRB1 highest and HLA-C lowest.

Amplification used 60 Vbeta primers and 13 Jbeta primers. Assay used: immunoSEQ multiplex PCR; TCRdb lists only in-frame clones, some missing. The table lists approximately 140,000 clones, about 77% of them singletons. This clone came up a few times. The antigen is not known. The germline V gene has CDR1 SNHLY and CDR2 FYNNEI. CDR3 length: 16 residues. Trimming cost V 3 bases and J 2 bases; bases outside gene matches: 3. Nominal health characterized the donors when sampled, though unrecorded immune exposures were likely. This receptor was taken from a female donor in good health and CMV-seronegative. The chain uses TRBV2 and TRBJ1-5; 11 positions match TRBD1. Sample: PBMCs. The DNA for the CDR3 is TGTGCCAGCAGTGATCCGGGACAGGGGGGCAATCAGCCCCAGCATTTT. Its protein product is CASSDPGQGGNQPQHF.